These 20 T cell receptor beta chains were all obtained from the same sample, sequenced in a study of T-cell reconstitution after alpha-beta-depleted transplantation in children. Study observations and caveats: Newly produced T cells mostly accounted for T-cell counts and diversity one year post-transplant.

TCRbeta library preparation incorporated unique molecular identifiers. Each CDR3 protein is one row after TCRdb ran MiXCR on the PCR reads. Seen here are 330,000 or so distinct CDR3 sequences, less than 9.5% observed once, and the top ten hold approximately 8.6%. These receptors' targets are unknown. The material sequenced was peripheral blood, taken 360 days after TCRalphabeta/CD19-depleted stem cell transplant. Receptors originate from a female patient between 2 and 15 years old who had a stem cell transplant for Fanconi anemia, so the T cells may come from the graft donor.

This clonotype was counted at least ten times. The chain is built from TRBV2 and TRBJ2-1; 7 nucleotides agree with TRBD1. This CDR3 has 14 residues. Losses at the gene ends were 7 bases for V and 0 bases for J; bases not matched to a gene: 3. Germline V gene data show CDR1 as SNHLY and CDR2 as FYNNEI. CDR3 coding DNA: TGTGCCAGCAACGGGGACAGCTCCTACAATGAGCAGTTCTTC. Protein: CASNGDSSYNEQFF. Full variable domain (remainder filled in from reference TRBV2 and TRBJ2-1): EPEVTQTPSHQVTQMGQEVILRCVPISNHLYFYWYRQILGQKVEFLVSFYNNEISEKSEIFDDQFSVERPDGSNFTLKIRSTKLEDSAMYFCASNGDSSYNEQFFGPGTRLTVL.

This chain uses TRBV13 with TRBJ1-2; 9 bases line up with TRBD1. CDR1 PRHDT and CDR2 FYEKMQ come from the germline V gene (reference sequence). The CDR3 length is 16 residues. V lost 1 base and J lost 4; bases outside the gene matches: 7. CDR3 DNA sequence: TGTGCCAGCAGCTTAGACAGGGGGCCTTCTCCCTATGGCTACACCTTC. Its translation is CASSLDRGPSPYGYTF.

This clonotype has just a few counts. The chain joins TRBV3-1 to TRBJ2-2, with D unresolved. CDR3 length: 15 amino acids. CDR1 is LGHDT and CDR2 is YNNKEL in the germline V gene (reference sequence). Trimming cost V 0 bases and J 5 bases, with 10 bases left between them. The DNA of the CDR3 is TGTGCCAGCAGCCAAGATCCGTTCCGAACCGGGGAGCTGTTTTTT. Protein sequence: CASSQDPFRTGELFF.

Only a few counts were recorded for this clonotype. V usage is TRBV5-6 and J usage is TRBJ2-6; D not certain. The germline V and J ends were trimmed by 4 bases and 2 bases, with 7 bases remaining between them. Germline V lookup: CDR1 SGHDT, CDR2 YYEEEE. The CDR3 runs 14 residues. For the CDR3, the DNA is TGTGCCAGCAGCCCTTCTCCTGGGGCCAACGTCCTGACTTTC. It is translated as CASSPSPGANVLTF.

The chain joins TRBV20-1 to TRBJ1-2, with no clear D. The CDR3 has 13 residues. V was cut by 6 bases and J by 3 bases, with 14 bases left in between. CDR1 DFQATT and CDR2 SNEGSKA come from the germline V gene (reference sequence). This chain's CDR3 is CSAAAGSDYGYTF. CDR3 nucleotides: TGCAGTGCCGCTGCCGGGTCGGACTATGGCTACACCTTC.

The CDR3 bases are TGTGCCAGCAGCTCCTTGGGACCATCTTACTATGAGCAGTTCTTC. Its protein is CASSSLGPSYYEQFF. The chain links TRBV7-8 to TRBJ2-1; either TRBD1 or TRBD2 may fit D (5 bases each). The V gene's germline CDR1 is SGHVS and CDR2 FQNEAQ. The CDR3 loop spans 15 amino acids. V dropped 4 bases and J dropped 8 bases, with 18 bases sitting between them.

The genes are TRBV7-7 and TRBJ2-1; D gene unclear. The germline V and J ends were trimmed by 0 bases and 0 bases, with 21 bases remaining between them. This CDR3 contains 20 residues. CDR1 is SSHAT, CDR2 FNYEAQ, per germline (reference sequence). CDR3 loop: CASSLAQAAITPSSYNEQFF. The CDR3 nucleotides are TGTGCCAGCAGCTTAGCGCAGGCGGCCATAACACCGAGCTCCTACAATGAGCAGTTCTTC.

This clonotype came up many times. The CDR3 sequence: CASSYGGQMNTGELFF. The CDR3 bases are TGTGCCAGCAGTTACGGGGGACAGATGAACACCGGGGAGCTGTTTTTT. The rearrangement links TRBV6-2 or TRBV6-3 to TRBJ2-2, with TRBD1 identical over 7 bases. V was pared by 2 bases and J by 1 base, with 4 bases of the junction left unmatched. The CDR3 sequence is 16 residues long. Germline CDR1 MNHEY, CDR2 SVGEGT.

The chain recombines TRBV6-5 with TRBJ1-6; D might be TRBD1 (5 bases). Germline V gene lookup returns CDR1 MNHEY and CDR2 SVGAGI. The CDR3 runs to 13 residues. V lost 1 base, J lost 12 bases, and 10 bases lay in between. Here the CDR3 DNA reads TGTGCCAGCAGTTACTTGGTGGGGGAACCCCTCCACTTT. It is translated as CASSYLVGEPLHF.

This chain uses TRBV25-1 with TRBJ1-6; D gene unclear. This CDR3 spans 14 amino acids. The V end lost 6 bases, the J end lost 7 bases, and 13 bases lay between the germline ends. Germline CDR1 is MGHDK and CDR2 is SYGVNS. Written as DNA, the CDR3 is TGTGCCAGCAGCCGGCAAGTGGAAAATTCACCCCTCCACTTT. Its protein product is CASSRQVENSPLHF.

This clonotype was seen many times. The genes are TRBV12-3 or TRBV12-4 and TRBJ2-3; D call uncertain. CDR3 length: 14 amino acids. Deletions cut 3 bases from V and 6 bases from J, with 13 bases between. The CDR3 DNA follows: TGTGCCAGCAGTTTGGTGGGTTCGCGGGATACGCAGTATTTT. It yields the protein CASSLVGSRDTQYF.

Only a few counts were recorded for this clonotype. The rearrangement links TRBV7-3 to TRBJ2-2, with 7 bases matching TRBD2. The CDR3 runs to 14 residues. Per germline, CDR1 SGHTA and CDR2 FQGTGA. Unmatched junction bases numbered 5, after V lost 5 bases and J lost 5 bases. CDR3 residues: CASSPLGGTGELFF. In nucleotides, the CDR3 is TGTGCCAGCAGCCCCCTGGGGGGGACCGGGGAGCTGTTTTTT. Combining the CDR3 with reference TRBV7-3 and TRBJ2-2 gives the whole variable domain GAGVSQTPSNKVTEKGKYVELRCDPISGHTALYWYRQSLGQGPEFLIYFQGTGAADDSGLPNDRFFAVRPEGSVSTLKIQRTERGDSAVYLCASSPLGGTGELFFGEGSRLTVL.

This clonotype appeared a few times. The chain employs TRBV24-1 and TRBJ2-1; 11 bases map to TRBD2. The CDR3 is 16 amino acids. The germline V gene encodes CDR1 KGHDR and CDR2 SFDVKD. The trim removed 4 bases at V and 5 bases at J, leaving 6 bases unmatched. CDR3 sequence: CATSDPTSGGHNEQFF. Written as DNA, the CDR3 is TGTGCCACCAGTGACCCCACTAGCGGGGGTCACAATGAGCAGTTCTTC.

This clonotype was detected many times. The gene calls are TRBV27 and TRBJ1-6; D remains unclear. Germline V gene lookup returns CDR1 MNHEY and CDR2 SMNVEV (reference sequence). The CDR3 is made up of 16 amino acids. V was trimmed by 5 bases and J by 7 bases, leaving 18 bases between them. The DNA for the CDR3 is TGTGCCAGCAGTACAGCGACTCCTAGCTCAAATTCACCCCTCCACTTT. Protein product: CASSTATPSSNSPLHF.

The sample holds a few counts of this clonotype. The chain links TRBV6-1 to TRBJ2-5; 13 bases map to TRBD2. The junction had 11 bases not matched to a gene; V was cut back by 5 bases and J by 5 bases. CDR1 is MNHNS, CDR2 SASEGT, per germline. This CDR3 has 17 residues. CDR3 residues: CASSPHLGLAGRETQYF. CDR3 nucleotide sequence: TGTGCCAGCAGTCCCCACCTGGGACTAGCGGGGAGGGAGACCCAGTACTTC.

As regards this clonotype: This sequence may be a read error, since a much larger clone differs from it by one base. Likely a read error: the CDR3 ends without its conserved phenylalanine or tryptophan. The chain has TRBV4-1 and TRBJ1-3; D gene ambiguous. CDR3 size: 14 residues. The germline V gene encodes CDR1 MGHRA and CDR2 YSYEKL. Trimming shortened V by 2 bases and J by 1 base, and 6 bases separated the two germline ends. CDR3 amino acids: CASSQLSSGNTIYS. The CDR3 nucleotides read TGCGCCAGCAGCCAATTATCATCTGGAAACACCATATATTCT.

This clonotype was seen ten or more times. The rearrangement links TRBV5-1 to TRBJ2-4, with unresolved D. V shed 0 bases and J shed 0 bases, with 13 bases lying between them. The germline V gene encodes CDR1 SGHRS and CDR2 YFSETQ. The length of the CDR3 is 17 residues. CDR3 DNA: TGCGCCAGCAGCTTGGTGTCGCTGGCTGTAGCCAAAAACATTCAGTACTTC. Amino acid sequence: CASSLVSLAVAKNIQYF.

The sample holds many counts of this clonotype. V gene TRBV7-6 combines with J gene TRBJ2-1; D perhaps matches TRBD1 (6 bases). V lost 1 base to trimming and J lost 2 bases, with 12 bases between them. The CDR3 totals 16 residues. Germline V lookup: CDR1 SGHVS, CDR2 FNYEAQ. The CDR3 reads CASSLDSGTTYNEQFF. CDR3 bases: TGTGCCAGCAGCTTAGACTCCGGGACAACCTACAATGAGCAGTTCTTC.

This clonotype was recorded only once. A much larger clone differs from this one at a single base, so this may be a read error. The gene calls are TRBV4-1 and TRBJ2-7, with D possibly TRBD1 on 5 matching bases. The germline CDR1 and CDR2 sequences are MGHRA and YSYEKL. Trimming took 3 bases from V and 0 from J, leaving 6 bases between them. There are 13 residues in the CDR3. CDR3 residues: CASSHDSSYEQYF. CDR3 in DNA: TGCGCCAGCAGCCATGACAGCTCCTACGAGCAGTACTTC.

This clonotype was counted only a few times. V gene TRBV20-1 combines with J gene TRBJ2-2; possibly TRBD2 for D (5 bases). V lost 1 base, J lost 4 bases, and 10 bases lay in between. This CDR3 has 14 residues. CDR1 is DFQATT and CDR2 is SNEGSKA in the germline V gene (reference sequence). CDR3 DNA sequence: TGCAGTGCTAGAGCTCCGCGGGTCACCGGGGAGCTGTTTTTT. It is translated as CSARAPRVTGELFF.